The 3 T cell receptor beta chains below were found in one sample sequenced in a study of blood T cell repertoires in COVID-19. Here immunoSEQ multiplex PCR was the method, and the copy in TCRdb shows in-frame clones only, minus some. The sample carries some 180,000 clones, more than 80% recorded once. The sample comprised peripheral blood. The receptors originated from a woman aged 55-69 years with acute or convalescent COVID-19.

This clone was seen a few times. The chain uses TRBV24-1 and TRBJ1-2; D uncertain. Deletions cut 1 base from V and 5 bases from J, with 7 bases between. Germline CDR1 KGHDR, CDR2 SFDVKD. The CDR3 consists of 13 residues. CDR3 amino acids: CATSDFSGYGYTF. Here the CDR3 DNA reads TGTGCCACCAGTGATTTTTCAGGTTATGGCTACACCTTC.

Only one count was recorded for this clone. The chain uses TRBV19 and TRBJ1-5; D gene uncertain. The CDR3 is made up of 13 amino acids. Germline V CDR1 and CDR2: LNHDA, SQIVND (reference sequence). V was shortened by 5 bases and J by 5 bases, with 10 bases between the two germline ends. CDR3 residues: CASSDTSYQPQHF. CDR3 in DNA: TGTGCCAGTAGTGACACTTCCTATCAGCCCCAGCATTTT.

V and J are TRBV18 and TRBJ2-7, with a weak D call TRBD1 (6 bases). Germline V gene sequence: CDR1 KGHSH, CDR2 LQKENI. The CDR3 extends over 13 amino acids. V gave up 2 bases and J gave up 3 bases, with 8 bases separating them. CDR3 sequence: CASSPGGNYEQYF. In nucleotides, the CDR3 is TGTGCCAGCTCACCAGGGGGCAACTACGAGCAGTACTTC.